The rows below give T cell receptor beta chains drawn from one sample of a study of glioma-infiltrating T cells after dendritic cell vaccination. The assay was immunoSEQ multiplex PCR, and TCRdb's table has in-frame clones only and misses some. The data contain approximately 100,000 clones, about four fifths of them singletons. The sequencing here drew on blood, taken before dendritic cell vaccination. The receptors stem from a human donor with glioblastoma. The CDR3 runs from the conserved cysteine through the conserved F or W. A D gene is named only where the DNA matches it firmly. Clone size, where shown, is once, few, many, or a class for clones that have expanded.

D: .
V: TRBV15
J: TRBJ2-1
size: .
CDR3: CATSRPGQHNEQFF
DNA: TGTGCCACCAGCAGGCCGGGACAACACAATGAGCAGTTCTTC

D: TRBD1
V: TRBV5-4
J: TRBJ2-7
size: .
CDR3: CASSLARTGFEQYF
DNA: TGTGCCAGCAGCTTGGCTAGGACAGGCTTCGAGCAGTACTTC

D: TRBD2
V: TRBV5-4
J: TRBJ2-3
size: .
CDR3: CASQVGGGVTDTQYF
DNA: TGTGCCAGCCAAGTCGGGGGGGGCGTCACAGATACGCAGTATTTT

D: .
V: TRBV13
J: TRBJ2-4
size: .
CDR3: CASSLYELAKNIQYF
DNA: TGTGCCAGCAGCTTATACGAGCTAGCCAAAAACATTCAGTACTTC

D: .
V: TRBV12-5
J: TRBJ1-2
size: .
CDR3: CASGSRAPNYGYTF
DNA: TGTGCTAGTGGTTCCAGGGCCCCTAACTATGGCTACACCTTC

D: .
V: TRBV7-3
J: TRBJ1-1
size: .
CDR3: CASSLTGRATEAFF
DNA: TGTGCCAGCAGCTTAACGGGCAGGGCCACTGAAGCTTTCTTT

D: TRBD2
V: TRBV9
J: TRBJ2-3
size: .
CDR3: CASSVSGGGTDTQYF
DNA: TGTGCCAGCAGCGTTAGCGGGGGAGGAACAGATACGCAGTATTTT

D: .
V: TRBV2
J: TRBJ2-1
size: .
CDR3: CASSEASFYNEQFF
DNA: TGTGCCAGCAGTGAAGCGTCATTCTACAATGAGCAGTTCTTC

D: .
V: TRBV18
J: TRBJ1-5
size: few
CDR3: CASSPQLSDQPQHF
DNA: TGTGCCAGCTCACCACAACTAAGCGATCAGCCCCAGCATTTT

D: TRBD1
V: TRBV5-6
J: TRBJ1-2
size: .
CDR3: CASSWGQGEGYTF
DNA: TGTGCCAGCAGCTGGGGACAGGGAGAGGGCTACACCTTC

D: .
V: TRBV7-9
J: TRBJ2-3
size: .
CDR3: CASSLGGDTDTQYF
DNA: TGTGCCAGCAGCTTAGGCGGGGACACAGATACGCAGTATTTT

D: TRBD1
V: TRBV11-3
J: TRBJ1-1
size: .
CDR3: CASSYDRGSTNTEAFF
DNA: TGTGCCAGCAGCTATGACAGGGGATCAACGAACACTGAAGCTTTCTTT

D: .
V: TRBV5-4
J: TRBJ2-3
size: once
CDR3: CASSLVAEVDTQYF
DNA: TGTGCCAGCAGCTTGGTTGCGGAGGTGGATACGCAGTATTTT

D: TRBD1
V: TRBV29-1
J: TRBJ1-5
size: .
CDR3: CSVAQGAGQPQHF
DNA: TGCAGCGTTGCACAGGGGGCGGGTCAGCCCCAGCATTTT

D: .
V: TRBV30
J: TRBJ1-5
size: .
CDR3: CAWSVGQGSQPQHF
DNA: TGTGCCTGGAGTGTGGGGCAGGGGAGTCAGCCCCAGCATTTT